This entry is about one T cell receptor beta chain. Its antigen is as yet unknown. Sequenced by immunoSEQ multiplex PCR; TCRdb stores in-frame clones only, minus some. This sample has fewer than 80,000 clones, with around 84% found just once. The CDR3 is made up of 13 amino acids. In germline, CDR1 is SNHLY, CDR2 FYNNEI. V was pared by 6 bases and J by 6 bases, with 15 bases between. Autoimmune disease history or systemic immunosuppression barred patients. The source of the sample is a study of OX40 agonist ivuxolimab in advanced cancers. Study-wide points: Among the lowest peripheral clonal expansion occurred in 0.1-3.0 mg/kg partial responders. Expanded peripheral T cell antigen specificity was not determined. Also present in some nonresponders was a low level of normalized T-cell clonal expansion.

The receptor was derived from an adult with an advanced solid tumor such as melanoma, head and neck, liver or kidney cancer. J is TRBJ2-7 and V is TRBV2; a possible D gene is TRBD1 (6 bases). The sample consisted of CD4+ or CD8+ T cells sorted from blood, taken in a trial of the OX40 agonist ivuxolimab. The CDR3 DNA sequence: TGTGCCAGCAGCAAACAGGGCCAGGGCGAGCAGTACTTC. Translated, it gives CASSKQGQGEQYF.